The sequence of this T cell receptor (beta chain) was determined in a study of blood T cell repertoires in COVID-19. The CDR3 is 18 residues long. J lost 0 bases, V lost 6 bases, and 14 bases had no gene match. The germline V gene encodes CDR1 LNHDA and CDR2 SQIVND (reference sequence). Clones were sequenced by immunoSEQ multiplex PCR, and TCRdb holds only the in-frame ones, with some missing. The sample shows about 410,000 clones, roughly 89% of them seen only once. This clone was recorded once. V and J are TRBV19 and TRBJ2-7, with 10 bases that match TRBD2. The sequence was collected from a woman aged 25 to 45 with active or convalescent COVID-19. Sequenced sample: peripheral blood. The DNA of the CDR3 is TGTGCCAGTAGCACCATCGAGGTAGCGGGAGGCCCCTCCTACGAGCAGTACTTC. It translates to CASSTIEVAGGPSYEQYF.